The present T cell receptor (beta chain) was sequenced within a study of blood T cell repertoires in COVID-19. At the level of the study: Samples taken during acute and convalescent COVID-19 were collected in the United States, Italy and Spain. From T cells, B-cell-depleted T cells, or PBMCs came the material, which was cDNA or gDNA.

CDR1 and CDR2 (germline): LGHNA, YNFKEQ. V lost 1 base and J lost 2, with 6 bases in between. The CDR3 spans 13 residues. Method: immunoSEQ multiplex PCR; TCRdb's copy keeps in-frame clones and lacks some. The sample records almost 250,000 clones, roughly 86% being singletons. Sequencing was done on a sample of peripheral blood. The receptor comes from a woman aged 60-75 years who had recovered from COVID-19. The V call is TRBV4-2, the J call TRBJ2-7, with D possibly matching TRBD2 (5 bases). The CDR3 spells CASSQVGAYEQYF. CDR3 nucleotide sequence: TGTGCCAGCAGCCAAGTGGGAGCCTACGAGCAGTACTTC.